This is a list of T cell receptor beta chains from one sample in a study of tumor-infiltrating T cells and Merkel cell polyomavirus. The protocol was immunoSEQ multiplex PCR, while the TCRdb copy is restricted to in-frame clones and leaves out a portion. This sample carries around 25,000 clones, nearly 90% of them seen once, and the ten largest clones take more than 2.5%. The sequencing sample was made of lymph node tissue. These receptors came from a man in his fifties with Merkel cell carcinoma. The CDR3 runs from the conserved cysteine through the conserved F or W. Each record gives: D gene, J gene, clone size, V gene, CDR3 length, CDR3 protein, CDR3 DNA. A D gene is named only where the DNA matches it firmly. Rows give clone size only sometimes, using once, few, many, or a class for an expanded clone.

.	TRBJ1-1	.	TRBV10-2	12	CASGSKYTEAFF	TGCGCCAGCGGCTCGAAATACACTGAAGCTTTCTTT
.	TRBJ1-2	.	TRBV4-2	14	CASSQEFQAHGYTF	TGTGCCAGCAGCCAAGAATTCCAAGCGCATGGCTACACCTTC
.	TRBJ1-4	.	TRBV18	17	CASSPPPGVGTNEKLFF	TGTGCCAGCTCACCACCTCCGGGAGTGGGAACTAATGAAAAACTGTTTTTT
TRBD2	TRBJ2-5	.	TRBV2	17	CASSEGTSGRRRETQYF	TGTGCCAGCAGTGAGGGGACTAGCGGGAGAAGACGAGAGACCCAGTACTTC
TRBD1	TRBJ1-2	.	TRBV9	14	CASSAAGQGYGYTF	TGTGCCAGCAGCGCTGCCGGACAGGGGTATGGCTACACCTTC
TRBD2	TRBJ2-3	.	TRBV12-5	14	CDHLYSGRVDTQYF	TGTGACCATCTGTACAGCGGGAGAGTGGATACGCAGTATTTT
.	TRBJ1-6	few	TRBV6-6	15	CASSPSGGPNSPLHF	TGTGCCAGCAGTCCCTCTGGAGGTCCTAATTCACCCCTCCACTTT
.	TRBJ2-3	.	TRBV4-3	11	CASSQGSREYF	TGCGCCAGCAGCCAAGGATCACGGGAGTATTTT
TRBD1	TRBJ2-7	.	TRBV30	13	CAWSTRGPYEQYF	TGTGCCTGGAGTACTAGGGGGCCCTACGAGCAGTACTTC
.	TRBJ2-1	.	TRBV14	18	CASSQDLAKGRGSNEQFF	TGTGCCAGCAGCCAAGATCTCGCCAAGGGTAGGGGTTCCAATGAGCAGTTCTTC
TRBD2	TRBJ2-7	.	TRBV5-6	15	CASSLTSGRTYEQYF	TGTGCCAGCAGCTTGACTAGCGGGCGAACCTACGAGCAGTACTTC
TRBD1	TRBJ2-1	.	TRBV12-5	18	CASGSVLSGQGSTNEQFF	TGTGCTAGTGGTTCCGTCCTATCGGGACAGGGGTCTACCAATGAGCAGTTCTTC
TRBD2	TRBJ2-1	.	TRBV10-2	15	CASNGGGITYNEQFF	TGCGCCAGCAACGGCGGGGGGATAACCTACAATGAGCAGTTCTTC
.	TRBJ2-1	.	TRBV11-2	15	CASSLDTGTISEQFF	TGTGCCAGCAGCTTAGATACTGGGACAATTAGTGAGCAGTTCTTC
.	TRBJ2-5	.	TRBV5-1	16	CASSYAGGTEGDTQYF	TGCGCCAGCAGCTACGCCGGCGGGACAGAGGGGGATACCCAGTACTTC
TRBD1	TRBJ2-3	.	TRBV6-1	14	CASRETGQTDTQYF	TGTGCCAGCAGGGAGACAGGGCAGACAGATACGCAGTATTTT
.	TRBJ2-7	.	TRBV6-1	12	CASSLGTYEQYF	TGTGCCAGCAGTCTCGGGACCTACGAGCAGTACTTC
TRBD1	TRBJ1-5	.	TRBV5-5	16	CASSPDLIQGDQPQHF	TGTGCCAGCAGCCCAGACCTGATACAGGGGGATCAGCCCCAGCATTTT
.	TRBJ2-2	.	TRBV2	13	CASSSQGLGELFF	TGTGCCAGCAGTTCCCAAGGACTCGGGGAGCTGTTTTTT
.	TRBJ1-1	.	TRBV6-5	14	CASTLDGGNTEAFF	TGTGCCAGCACTCTTGACGGAGGGAACACTGAAGCTTTCTTT
.	TRBJ2-4	.	TRBV6-6	14	CASSSWTAKNIQYF	TGTGCCAGCAGTTCTTGGACTGCCAAAAACATTCAGTACTTC
.	TRBJ1-1	.	TRBV5-1	15	CASSSPRGGNTEAFF	TGCGCCAGCAGCTCCCCTAGGGGTGGAAACACTGAAGCTTTCTTT
.	TRBJ1-5	once	TRBV28	12	CASSLGRVVMHF	TGTGCCAGCAGTTTAGGTCGCGTGGTGATGCATTTT
.	TRBJ1-2	.	TRBV7-9	13	CASSLQGPYGYTF	TGTGCCAGCAGCTTGCAGGGGCCCTATGGCTACACCTTC
TRBD2	TRBJ2-3	.	TRBV6-6	13	CASTLAGGSTQYF	TGTGCCAGCACCTTAGCGGGGGGGAGTACGCAGTATTTT
.	TRBJ1-1	.	TRBV27	13	CASSLSRNTEAFF	TGTGCCAGCAGTTTATCCAGGAACACTGAAGCTTTCTTT
.	TRBJ1-1	.	TRBV7-9	15	CASSPTRFSNTEAFF	TGTGCCAGCAGCCCTACCAGGTTCTCGAACACTGAAGCTTTCTTT
TRBD1	TRBJ1-1	.	TRBV7-2	11	CASRQGTEAFF	TGTGCCAGCAGACAGGGGACTGAAGCTTTCTTT
.	TRBJ2-7	.	TRBV28	10	CASSSGEQYF	TGTGCCAGCAGTTCCGGGGAGCAGTACTTC
TRBD2	TRBJ2-2	.	TRBV18	17	CASSPPDERENPGELFF	TGTGCCAGCTCACCACCGGATGAGCGGGAGAACCCCGGGGAGCTGTTTTTT
TRBD2	TRBJ2-3	once	TRBV27	18	CASSLKEAGGPRTDTQYF	TGTGCCAGCAGTTTAAAGGAGGCGGGAGGGCCTCGGACAGATACGCAGTATTTT
TRBD1	TRBJ1-5	.	TRBV5-5	14	CASRRDRVNQPQHF	TGTGCCAGCAGACGGGACAGGGTCAATCAGCCCCAGCATTTT
TRBD2	TRBJ2-3	.	TRBV7-3	15	CASSWTSASTDTQYF	TGTGCCAGCAGCTGGACTAGCGCTAGCACAGATACGCAGTATTTT
TRBD2	TRBJ2-7	.	TRBV10-3	15	CAISESHRDYDEQYF	TGTGCCATCAGTGAGTCGCATAGGGACTACGACGAGCAGTACTTC
.	TRBJ2-3	.	TRBV13	15	CASSLAMVRTDTQYF	TGTGCCAGCAGCTTAGCGATGGTCCGGACAGATACGCAGTATTTT
TRBD2	TRBJ2-3	.	TRBV28	13	CATRLAGEDTQYF	TGTGCCACCAGACTAGCGGGAGAAGATACGCAGTATTTT
TRBD1	TRBJ2-7	.	TRBV7-2	16	CASSLASRTGGYEQYF	TGTGCCAGCAGCTTAGCGTCCAGGACAGGGGGCTACGAGCAGTACTTC
.	TRBJ1-1	.	TRBV18	15	CASSPPEGWRTEAFF	TGTGCCAGCTCACCACCGGAGGGGTGGAGGACTGAAGCTTTCTTT
TRBD2	TRBJ2-3	.	TRBV4-2	18	CASSQDPRTSGSTDTQYF	TGTGCCAGCAGCCAAGATCCTCGGACTAGCGGGAGCACAGATACGCAGTATTTT
.	TRBJ1-1	.	TRBV11-2	13	CASSLGAQGTSFF	TGTGCCAGCAGCTTAGGAGCGCAGGGTACGTCTTTCTTT
TRBD1	TRBJ2-7	few	TRBV7-9	15	CASSSTGALNYEQYF	TGTGCCAGCAGTTCTACAGGGGCCCTCAACTACGAGCAGTACTTC
TRBD2	TRBJ2-1	.	TRBV9	15	CASSAGLAGYNEQFF	TGTGCCAGCAGCGCCGGACTAGCGGGCTACAATGAGCAGTTCTTC
TRBD1	TRBJ1-1	.	TRBV29-1	13	CSAAGQLNTEAFF	TGCAGCGCCGCGGGACAGTTGAACACTGAAGCTTTCTTT
.	TRBJ1-1	.	TRBV11-2	15	CASSLVIQGGTEAFF	TGTGCCAGCAGCTTAGTGATACAGGGAGGGACTGAAGCTTTCTTT
.	TRBJ2-3	.	TRBV7-3	13	CASSLREPDTQYF	TGTGCCAGCAGCTTAAGGGAGCCGGATACGCAGTATTTT